The 15 T cell receptor beta chains listed next were all sequenced from one sample in a study of CD8+ T cells in alopecia areata. The treatment: oral pan-JAK inhibitor, 5-10 mg twice daily. Extraction and reverse transcription of RNA yielded cDNA as the sequencing template. Generated by immunoSEQ multiplex PCR, the TCRdb table keeps only in-frame clones and is missing some. This sample has over 95,000 clones, with 50% to 65% found just once. The source was CD4+ T cells sorted from blood, collected at week 24, from a patient treated with tofacitinib. Source of these receptors: a human donor with alopecia areata.

This clone was picked up a small number of times. The chain has TRBV13 and TRBJ2-7; D unclear. The CDR3 has 14 amino acids. Germline CDR1 reads PRHDT; CDR2 reads FYEKMQ (reference sequence). Trimming left V 1 base short and J 5 bases short, with 12 bases between. The CDR3 protein is CASSLAPRANEQYF. The CDR3 nucleotides are TGTGCCAGCAGCTTAGCCCCTCGGGCAAACGAGCAGTACTTC.

The chain employs TRBV5-1 and TRBJ1-1; D remains unclear. Trimming took off 7 bases at V and 1 base at J, with 14 bases between the two ends. This CDR3 spans 14 amino acids. CDR1 and CDR2 (germline): SGHRS, YFSETQ. Written as DNA, the CDR3 is TGCGCCAGCTCTGTTGATCCAGCGAACACTGAAGCTTTCTTT. Its translation: CASSVDPANTEAFF.

The sample holds a few counts of this clone. The chain is built from TRBV19 and TRBJ2-2, with 8 bases lining up with TRBD1. Germline lookup yields CDR1 LNHDA and CDR2 SQIVND (reference sequence). With 8 bases clipped from V and 6 bases from J, the junction kept 8 bases outside the gene matches. The CDR3 has 14 residues. In DNA, the CDR3 is TGTGCCAGTGACGGACAGGGAAGGTCCGGGGAGCTGTTTTTT. It yields the protein CASDGQGRSGELFF.

The chain has TRBV30 and TRBJ1-5; weak D call: TRBD1 (5 bases). The germline gives CDR1 GTSNPN, CDR2 SVGIG (reference sequence). The CDR3 length is 16 residues. V was shortened by 5 bases and J by 0 bases, with 17 bases between the two germline ends. The CDR3 loop is CAWANPGALSNQPQHF. For the CDR3, the DNA is TGTGCCTGGGCCAATCCCGGGGCGCTTAGCAATCAGCCCCAGCATTTT.

This clone was seen a handful of times. The rearrangement uses TRBV29-1 and TRBJ2-7; 10 bases fit TRBD2. The CDR3 is 13 amino acids. V was clipped by 6 bases and J by 5 bases; unmatched bases: 7. Germline CDR1 is SQVTM and CDR2 is ANQGSEA. The CDR3 bases are TGCAGCGTGGAGCGGGGGGGCATCCACGAGCAGTACTTC. It translates to CSVERGGIHEQYF.

This clone came up a few times. The rearrangement uses TRBV7-2 and TRBJ2-1, with a possible D match to TRBD2 (6 bases). Germline CDR1 SGHTA, CDR2 FQGNSA. This CDR3 region has 15 residues. V was trimmed by 3 bases and J by 0 bases, leaving 9 bases between them. Here the CDR3 DNA reads TGTGCCAGCAGCTTTGGGGGGAGCTCCTACAATGAGCAGTTCTTC. It specifies CASSFGGSSYNEQFF.

This clone has more than one count but fewer than ten. The chain recombines TRBV29-1 with TRBJ1-5; D is ambiguous. Trimming shortened V by 5 bases and J by 5 bases, and 13 bases separated the two germline ends. This CDR3 has 13 residues. From germline, CDR1 is SQVTM and CDR2 ANQGSEA. Here the CDR3 DNA reads TGCAGCGTTAGAAGGACCGCTGATCAGCCCCAGCATTTT. Its translation is CSVRRTADQPQHF. Complete variable domain (other parts from reference TRBV29-1 and TRBJ1-5): SAVISQKPSRDICQRGTSLTIQCQVDSQVTMMFWYRQQPGQSLTLIATANQGSEATYESGFVIDKFPISRPNLTFSTLTVSNMSPEDSSIYLCSVRRTADQPQHFGDGTRLSIL.

This chain joins TRBV27 and TRBJ1-1; weak D call: TRBD1 (6 bases). Germline V lookup: CDR1 MNHEY, CDR2 SMNVEV (reference sequence). This CDR3 contains 13 residues. V was shortened by 4 bases and J by 5 bases, with 11 bases between the two germline ends. Written as DNA, the CDR3 is TGTGCCAGCAGTTATGCAGGGGAAACTGAAGCTTTCTTT. It yields the protein CASSYAGETEAFF.

The rearrangement uses TRBV4-2 and TRBJ1-5; no reliable D call. The CDR3 extends over 13 amino acids. The V gene lost 0 bases and the J gene lost 9 bases, with 9 bases spanning the gap. Germline CDR1 and CDR2: LGHNA and YNFKEQ. The CDR3 loop is CASSQDLTRPQHF. CDR3 DNA: TGTGCCAGCAGCCAAGATCTGACAAGGCCCCAGCATTTT.

The sample holds a few counts of this clone. The rearrangement links TRBV29-1 to TRBJ1-1; D may be TRBD1 (5 bases). CDR1 is SQVTM and CDR2 is ANQGSEA in the germline V gene. Trimming took off 5 bases at V and 0 bases at J, with 10 bases between the two ends. The CDR3 extends over 13 amino acids. CDR3 nucleotides: TGCAGCGTTCAGGGCCAGGTGAACACTGAAGCTTTCTTT. Translated, it gives CSVQGQVNTEAFF.

This clone was seen a handful of times. The sample contains more than one DNA sequence encoding this CDR3. The V and J genes are TRBV5-1 and TRBJ2-1, with D unclear. The CDR3 length is 13 residues. V dropped 0 bases and J dropped 0 bases, with 1 base sitting between them. Per the germline V gene, CDR1 is SGHRS and CDR2 is YFSETQ. The CDR3 spells CASSLGSYNEQFF. In DNA, the CDR3 is TGCGCCAGCAGCTTGGGCTCCTACAATGAGCAGTTCTTC.

The chain links TRBV4-3 to TRBJ2-2, with TRBD1 matching 9 bases. Germline V CDR1 and CDR2: LGHNA, YSLEER. V lost 1 base and J lost 6; bases outside the gene matches: 9. The CDR3 is 17 amino acids. In DNA form, the CDR3 reads TGCGCCAGCAGCCAAGTAGTCTACAGGGGGCTTGCCGGGGAGCTGTTTTTT. This encodes CASSQVVYRGLAGELFF.

This CDR3 is CAWRKGSDTGELFF. The DNA for the CDR3 is TGTGCCTGGAGGAAGGGTAGCGACACCGGGGAGCTGTTTTTT. The chain has TRBV30 and TRBJ2-2; a possible D gene is TRBD2 (5 bases). In germline, CDR1 is GTSNPN, CDR2 SVGIG (reference sequence). CDR3 length equals 14 residues. Trimming shortened V by 3 bases and J by 3 bases, and 11 bases separated the two germline ends.

The chain joins TRBV29-1 to TRBJ1-1; a possible D gene is TRBD1 (5 bases). The CDR3 length is 13 residues. V was clipped by 7 bases and J by 0 bases, with 12 bases between them. Looked up from germline, CDR1 is SQVTM and CDR2 is ANQGSEA. CDR3 amino acids: CSARQTMNTEAFF. The CDR3 DNA reads as TGCAGCGCTCGACAGACAATGAACACTGAAGCTTTCTTT.

With respect to this clone: Other nucleotide sequences from this sample produce the same CDR3. The gene calls are TRBV30 and TRBJ1-5, with D tentatively TRBD1 (6 bases). The CDR3 runs to 14 residues. Germline CDR1 GTSNPN, CDR2 SVGIG (reference sequence). Trimming left V 0 bases short and J 0 bases short, with 6 bases between. As DNA, the CDR3 is TGTGCCTGGAGTGTAGGGGGTAGCAATCAGCCCCAGCATTTT. This gives the protein CAWSVGGSNQPQHF.